This entry is about one T cell receptor beta chain. This sample is drawn from a study of control samples from healthy donors and cancer patients. Germline CDR1 and CDR2: SEHNR and FQNEAQ (reference sequence). V shed 4 bases and J 1 base; nucleotides not matched to a gene: 8. The CDR3 length is 16 residues. Sequencing used immunoSEQ multiplex PCR; TCRdb keeps in-frame clones, though not all of them. Among 71,000 or so clones listed, roughly nine tenths were seen once. V is TRBV7-9 and J is TRBJ1-1; 8 nucleotides line up with TRBD1. This TCR was recovered from a man aged 55 to 70 with lung cancer. The source material was PBMCs. The CDR3 DNA reads TGTGCCAGCAGCTCCCCGGACAGGGCGAGGAACACTGAAGCTTTCTTT. Translation gives CASSSPDRARNTEAFF. The full variable domain, in which reference TRBV7-9 and TRBJ1-1 provide the parts outside the CDR3, is DTGVSQNPRHKITKRGQNVTFRCDPISEHNRLYWYRQTLGQGPEFLTYFQNEAQLEKSRLLSDRFSAERPKGSFSTLEIQRTEQGDSAMYLCASSSPDRARNTEAFFGQGTRLTVV.